What follows describes a single T cell receptor (beta chain). Its antigen is currently not known. Base qualities were left out, and no much larger clone turns up one base away. The sample originates from a study of shared clonotypes between healthy human individuals (dated by TCRdb to the early 2020s). For the study in its entirety: A few men and a couple of women, aged 18 to 49 years, made up the cohort. Per donor, leukapheresis produced somewhere between about 0.94 and 9 billion PBMCs. For each donor, CD4 naive and CD4 memory were each run on three plates, CD8 naive on two plates, and CD8 memory on one plate. To increase sequencing depth and limit assay-specific biases, different laboratories used diverse techniques to prepare libraries and sequence TCR repertoires. The study deeply sequenced blood TCR repertoires of about 5 healthy adults to estimate repertoire size and the extent of clonotype sharing between individuals. Here is what the overall study found, with its caveats: Sampling was restricted to blood, and TCR repertoires in tissues likely differ from the TCR repertoires found in blood. Higher generation probabilities were observed for clonotypes shared by all four sorted-subset donors than for non-shared clonotypes. Naive subsets generally had larger estimated clonotype richness than memory subsets. Because the study included only a small number of donors, the genetic and exposure-history diversity represented was limited. Rarefaction of sorted-subset datasets indicated incomplete sequencing despite the large sequencing depth. Sharing across several donors was observed for about 4.8% of naive CD4, less than 4% of naive CD8, 2% to 2.5% of memory CD4, and roughly 0.43% of memory CD8 clonotypes. Pairwise subsampling led to the expectation that sequencing depth would affect the degree of clonotype sharing among donors.

V lost 1 base and J lost 1 base, and the count of bases not matched to a germline gene is 2. Including the terminal cysteine and phenylalanine, the CDR3 comprises 15 residues. The entry retains the CDR3 DNA only, 45 bases that are in frame from base 1. CDR1 and CDR2 are read off the germline V gene as SGHNT and YENEEA. The donors were healthy, HIV-negative adults with no recently reported acute infections or vaccinations. Every donor was a Caucasian adult residing in Nashville, Tennessee, USA. Magnetic negative selection was used to enrich CD4+ T cells, after which naive cells were positively selected on CD45RA and the negative fraction became the memory subset. After blood collection by leukapheresis, PBMCs were isolated using Ficoll-Histopaque density gradient centrifugation and then cryopreserved in the vapor phase of liquid nitrogen. Analytical flow cytometry was used to check the purity and quantity of each magnetically sorted T cell population. Each sorted fraction had its genomic DNA isolated and then quantified by UV absorbance on a Nanodrop 2000c.

TCR CDR3 regions were amplified from genomic DNA by multiplex PCR using the deep immunoSEQ assay. Genomic DNA extracted from each cell subset was distributed evenly over all wells of several immunoSEQ 96-well plates, and each plate served as one replicate. For sorted subsets, about 210 ng of genomic DNA, equivalent to around 30,000 T cell genomes, went into each replicate PCR. Purified libraries were quantified with a Qubit 3.0 fluorometer, sized on a Bioanalyzer 2100, and re-quantified with the KAPA Library Quantification kit. Every immunoSEQ 96-well plate was sequenced on a separate single-read 150-cycle Illumina NextSeq 550 flow cell. In the source study's methods: The immunoSEQ output contained only junctional sequences without quality scores, so filtering could not match that applied to full-length reads. Sequences were annotated with PyIR, a Python wrapper for IgBLAST v1.9, using IMGT germline references to assign V/J genes and CDR3. Reads were removed for weak V/J assignments (E-value above 1e-6), missing CDR3, stop codons, out-of-frame junctions, or ambiguous translated residues. V3J clonotypes were defined as sequences sharing the same inferred V gene, J gene, and CDR3 amino acid sequence. Percentage overlap between repertoires was computed as shared unique clonotypes divided by the size of the smaller repertoire. Richness of each repertoire was evaluated using RTK rarefaction, the Chao1 estimator, and Recon v2.1 estimates of unobserved clonotypes. OLGA was used to compute generation probabilities for all TCRbeta clonotypes that the gDNA method yielded from several donors. The immuneACCESS repertoire file appears here via TCRdb, limited to in-frame rearrangements. These files lack a portion of the clones; in checked studies, under half of the deficit traces to unresolved V genes, and the cause of the others is not known. V, J and clone size derive from that table, while D and trimming were established from the DNA sequence. The sample table records fewer than 2.5 million clones; over 85% of these occur just once. The ten largest clones capture approximately 0.36% of the sample.

This chain is built from TRBV11-3 and TRBJ1-1; 8 bases in the middle match TRBD1. The sequenced sample was naive CD4+ T cells from PBMCs. Explained via the paper, the cell subset or site label denotes: CD45RA+ positively selected. The receptor was isolated from a man aged 18 to 35 in good health. Some clones in this sample may be carry-over from other donors' samples. The CDR3 amino acid sequence is: CASSLAGTGNTEAFF. The DNA sequence is as follows: TGTGCCAGCAGCTTAGCCGGGACAGGGAACACTGAAGCTTTCTTT.